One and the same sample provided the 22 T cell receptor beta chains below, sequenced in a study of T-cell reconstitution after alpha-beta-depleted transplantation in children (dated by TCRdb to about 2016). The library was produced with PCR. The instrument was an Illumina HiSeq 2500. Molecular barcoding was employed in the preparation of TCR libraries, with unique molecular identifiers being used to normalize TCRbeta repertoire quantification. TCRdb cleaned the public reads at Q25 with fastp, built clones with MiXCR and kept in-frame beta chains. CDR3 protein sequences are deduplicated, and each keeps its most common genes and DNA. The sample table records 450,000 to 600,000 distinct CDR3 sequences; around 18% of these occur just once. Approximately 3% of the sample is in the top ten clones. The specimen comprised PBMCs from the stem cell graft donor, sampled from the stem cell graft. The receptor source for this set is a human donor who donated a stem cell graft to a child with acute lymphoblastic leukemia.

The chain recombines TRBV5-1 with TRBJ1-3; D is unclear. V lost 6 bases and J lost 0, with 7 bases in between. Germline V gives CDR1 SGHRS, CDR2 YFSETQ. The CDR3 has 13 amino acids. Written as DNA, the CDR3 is TGCGCCAGCATGGGCAACTCTGGAAACACCATATATTTT. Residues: CASMGNSGNTIYF.

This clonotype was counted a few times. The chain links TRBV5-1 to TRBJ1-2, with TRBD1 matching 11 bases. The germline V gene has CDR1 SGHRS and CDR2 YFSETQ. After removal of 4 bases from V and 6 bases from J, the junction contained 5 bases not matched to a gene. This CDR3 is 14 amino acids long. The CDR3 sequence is CASSLEGQGDGYTF. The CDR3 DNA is TGCGCCAGCAGCCTGGAGGGACAGGGGGATGGCTACACCTTC.

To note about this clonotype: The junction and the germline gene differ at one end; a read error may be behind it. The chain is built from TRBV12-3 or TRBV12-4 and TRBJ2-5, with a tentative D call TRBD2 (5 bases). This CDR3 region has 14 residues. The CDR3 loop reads CASSFARRGEIQYF. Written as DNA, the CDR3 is TGTGCCAGCAGTTTTGCCCGACGGGGAGAGATCCAGTACTTC.

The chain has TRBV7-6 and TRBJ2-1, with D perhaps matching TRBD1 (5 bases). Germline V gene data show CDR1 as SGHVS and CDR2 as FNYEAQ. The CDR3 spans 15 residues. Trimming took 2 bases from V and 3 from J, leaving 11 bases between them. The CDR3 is CASSLIADNYNEQFF. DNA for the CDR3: TGTGCCAGCAGCTTAATCGCGGACAACTACAATGAGCAGTTCTTC.

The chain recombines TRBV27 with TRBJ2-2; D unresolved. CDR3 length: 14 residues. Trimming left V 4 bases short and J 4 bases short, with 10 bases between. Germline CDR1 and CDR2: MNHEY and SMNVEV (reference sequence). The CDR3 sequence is CASSYTSPTGELFF. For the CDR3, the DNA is TGTGCCAGCAGTTACACAAGCCCCACCGGGGAGCTGTTTTTT.

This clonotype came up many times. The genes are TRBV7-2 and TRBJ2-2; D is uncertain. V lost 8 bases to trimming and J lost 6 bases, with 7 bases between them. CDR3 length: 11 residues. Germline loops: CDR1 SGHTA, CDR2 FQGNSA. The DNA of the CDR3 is TGTGCCAGCCGAGGTGCCGGGGAGCTGTTTTTT. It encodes CASRGAGELFF. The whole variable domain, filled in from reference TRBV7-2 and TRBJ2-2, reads GAGVSQSPSNKVTEKGKDVELRCDPISGHTALYWYRQSLGQGLEFLIYFQGNSAPDKSGLPSDRFSAERTGGSVSTLTIQRTQQEDSAVYLCASRGAGELFFGEGSRLTVL.

CDR3 bases: TGTGCCAGCAGCGTAGGGTTTAGCGGGGAAGTCACCGGGGAGCTGTTTTTT. This translates into CASSVGFSGEVTGELFF. The gene calls are TRBV9 and TRBJ2-2, with 8 bases fitting TRBD2. This CDR3 comprises 17 residues. CDR1 is SGDLS, CDR2 YYNGEE, per germline. V was pared by 0 bases and J by 4 bases, with 8 bases of the junction left unmatched.

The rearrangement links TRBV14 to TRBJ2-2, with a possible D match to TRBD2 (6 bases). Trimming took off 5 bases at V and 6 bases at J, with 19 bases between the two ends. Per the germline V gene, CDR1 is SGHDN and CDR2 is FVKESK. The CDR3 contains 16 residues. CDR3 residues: CASSFLGGPGAGELFF. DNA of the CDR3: TGTGCCAGCAGCTTCCTAGGAGGGCCGGGCGCCGGGGAGCTGTTTTTT. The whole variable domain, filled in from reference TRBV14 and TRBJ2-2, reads EAGVTQFPSHSVIEKGQTVTLRCDPISGHDNLYWYRRVMGKEIKFLLHFVKESKQDESGMPNNRFLAERTGGTYSTLKVQPAELEDSGVYFCASSFLGGPGAGELFFGEGSRLTVL.

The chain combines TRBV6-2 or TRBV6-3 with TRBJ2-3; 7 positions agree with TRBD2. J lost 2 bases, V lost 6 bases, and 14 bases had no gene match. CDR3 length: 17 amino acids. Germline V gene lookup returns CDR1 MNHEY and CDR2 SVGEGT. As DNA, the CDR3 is TGTGCCAGCAGAACGCAGTGGCTAGCGGTCCCCACAGATACGCAGTATTTT. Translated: CASRTQWLAVPTDTQYF.

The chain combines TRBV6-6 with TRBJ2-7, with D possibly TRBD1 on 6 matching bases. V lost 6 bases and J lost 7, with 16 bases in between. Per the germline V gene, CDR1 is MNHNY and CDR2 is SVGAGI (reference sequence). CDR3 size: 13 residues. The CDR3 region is CASREGGSGEQYF. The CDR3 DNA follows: TGTGCCAGCAGGGAAGGGGGTTCTGGGGAGCAGTACTTC.

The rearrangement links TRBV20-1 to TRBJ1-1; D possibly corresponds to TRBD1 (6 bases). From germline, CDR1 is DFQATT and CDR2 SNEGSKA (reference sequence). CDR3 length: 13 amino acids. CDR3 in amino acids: CSRGGALNTEAFF. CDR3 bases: TGCAGCCGCGGGGGGGCTTTGAACACTGAAGCTTTCTTT.

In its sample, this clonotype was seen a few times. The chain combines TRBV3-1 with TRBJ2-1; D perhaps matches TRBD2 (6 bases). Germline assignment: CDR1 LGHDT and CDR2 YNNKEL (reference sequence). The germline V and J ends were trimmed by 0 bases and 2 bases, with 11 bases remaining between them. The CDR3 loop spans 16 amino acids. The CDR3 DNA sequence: TGTGCCAGCAGCCAAGATTGGCGGGAAACCTACAATGAGCAGTTCTTC. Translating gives CASSQDWRETYNEQFF.

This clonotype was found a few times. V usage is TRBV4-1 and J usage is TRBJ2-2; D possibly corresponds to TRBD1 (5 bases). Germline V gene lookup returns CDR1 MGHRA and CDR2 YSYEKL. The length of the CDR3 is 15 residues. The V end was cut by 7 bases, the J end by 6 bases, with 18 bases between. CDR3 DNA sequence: TGCGCCAGCACTTCGGCCCTCCAAGGGGCCGGGGAGCTGTTTTTT. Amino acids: CASTSALQGAGELFF.

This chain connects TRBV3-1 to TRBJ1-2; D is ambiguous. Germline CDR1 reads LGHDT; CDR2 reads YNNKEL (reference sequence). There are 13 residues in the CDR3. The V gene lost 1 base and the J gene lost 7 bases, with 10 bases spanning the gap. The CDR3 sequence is CASSQGRASGYTF. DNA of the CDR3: TGTGCCAGCAGCCAAGGAAGGGCTTCTGGCTACACCTTC.

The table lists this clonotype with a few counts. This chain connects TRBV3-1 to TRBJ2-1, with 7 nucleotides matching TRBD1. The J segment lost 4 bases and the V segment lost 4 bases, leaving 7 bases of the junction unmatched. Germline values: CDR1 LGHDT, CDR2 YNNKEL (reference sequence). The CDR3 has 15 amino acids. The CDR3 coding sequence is TGTGCCAGCAGCCCTCCGGGACAGAATTACAATGAGCAGTTCTTC. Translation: CASSPPGQNYNEQFF.

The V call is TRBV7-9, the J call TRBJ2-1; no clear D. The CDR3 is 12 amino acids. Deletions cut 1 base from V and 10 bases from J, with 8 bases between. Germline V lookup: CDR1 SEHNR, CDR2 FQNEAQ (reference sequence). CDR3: CASSLVEVEQFF. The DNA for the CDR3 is TGTGCCAGCAGCTTAGTTGAGGTCGAGCAGTTCTTC.

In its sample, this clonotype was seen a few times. CDR3 in amino acids: CASSLNGESAGANVLTF. The CDR3 nucleotides are TGCGCCAGCAGCTTGAACGGCGAATCGGCTGGGGCCAACGTCCTGACTTTC. The gene calls are TRBV5-1 and TRBJ2-6; D gene unclear. The CDR3 extends over 17 amino acids. The V gene's germline CDR1 is SGHRS and CDR2 YFSETQ. V was cut by 1 base and J by 2 bases, with 13 bases left in between.

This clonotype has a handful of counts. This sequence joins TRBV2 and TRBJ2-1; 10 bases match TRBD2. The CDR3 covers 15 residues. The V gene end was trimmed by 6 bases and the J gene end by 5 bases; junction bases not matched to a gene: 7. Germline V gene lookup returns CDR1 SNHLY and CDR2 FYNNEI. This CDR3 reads CASRDIAGGDNEQFF. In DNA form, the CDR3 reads TGTGCCAGCAGGGACATAGCGGGGGGAGACAATGAGCAGTTCTTC. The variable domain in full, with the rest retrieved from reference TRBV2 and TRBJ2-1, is EPEVTQTPSHQVTQMGQEVILRCVPISNHLYFYWYRQILGQKVEFLVSFYNNEISEKSEIFDDQFSVERPDGSNFTLKIRSTKLEDSAMYFCASRDIAGGDNEQFFGPGTRLTVL.

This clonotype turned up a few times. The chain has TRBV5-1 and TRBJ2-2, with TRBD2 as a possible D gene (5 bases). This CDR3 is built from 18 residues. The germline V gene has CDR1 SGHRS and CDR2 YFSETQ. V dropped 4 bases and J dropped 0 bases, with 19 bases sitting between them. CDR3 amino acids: CASSPWPSGTSNTGELFF. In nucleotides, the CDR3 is TGCGCCAGCAGCCCGTGGCCGAGCGGAACTTCGAACACCGGGGAGCTGTTTTTT.

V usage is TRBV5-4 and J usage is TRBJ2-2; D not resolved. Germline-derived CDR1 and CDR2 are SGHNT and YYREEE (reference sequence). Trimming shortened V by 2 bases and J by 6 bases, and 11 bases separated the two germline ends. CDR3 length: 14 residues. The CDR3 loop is CASSFPIHAGELFF. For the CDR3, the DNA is TGTGCCAGCAGCTTCCCAATTCACGCCGGGGAGCTGTTTTTT. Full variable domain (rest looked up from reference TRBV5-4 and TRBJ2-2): ETGVTQSPTHLIKTRGQQVTLRCSSQSGHNTVSWYQQALGQGPQFIFQYYREEENGRGNFPPRFSGLQFPNYSSELNVNALELDDSALYLCASSFPIHAGELFFGEGSRLTVL.

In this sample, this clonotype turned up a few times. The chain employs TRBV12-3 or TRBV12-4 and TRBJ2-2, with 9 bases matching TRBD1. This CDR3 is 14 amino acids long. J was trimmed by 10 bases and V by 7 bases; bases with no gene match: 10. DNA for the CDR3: TGTGCCAGCACCACTAGGGACAGGGTGACGGAGCTGTTTTTT. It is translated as CASTTRDRVTELFF.

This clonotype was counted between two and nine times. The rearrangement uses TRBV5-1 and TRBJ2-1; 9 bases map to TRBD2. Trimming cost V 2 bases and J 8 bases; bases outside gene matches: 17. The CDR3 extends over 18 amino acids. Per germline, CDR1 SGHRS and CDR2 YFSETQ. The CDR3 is CASSFLGLAGRAGDEQFF. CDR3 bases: TGCGCCAGCAGCTTTCTAGGGCTAGCGGGGCGAGCTGGCGATGAGCAGTTCTTC.